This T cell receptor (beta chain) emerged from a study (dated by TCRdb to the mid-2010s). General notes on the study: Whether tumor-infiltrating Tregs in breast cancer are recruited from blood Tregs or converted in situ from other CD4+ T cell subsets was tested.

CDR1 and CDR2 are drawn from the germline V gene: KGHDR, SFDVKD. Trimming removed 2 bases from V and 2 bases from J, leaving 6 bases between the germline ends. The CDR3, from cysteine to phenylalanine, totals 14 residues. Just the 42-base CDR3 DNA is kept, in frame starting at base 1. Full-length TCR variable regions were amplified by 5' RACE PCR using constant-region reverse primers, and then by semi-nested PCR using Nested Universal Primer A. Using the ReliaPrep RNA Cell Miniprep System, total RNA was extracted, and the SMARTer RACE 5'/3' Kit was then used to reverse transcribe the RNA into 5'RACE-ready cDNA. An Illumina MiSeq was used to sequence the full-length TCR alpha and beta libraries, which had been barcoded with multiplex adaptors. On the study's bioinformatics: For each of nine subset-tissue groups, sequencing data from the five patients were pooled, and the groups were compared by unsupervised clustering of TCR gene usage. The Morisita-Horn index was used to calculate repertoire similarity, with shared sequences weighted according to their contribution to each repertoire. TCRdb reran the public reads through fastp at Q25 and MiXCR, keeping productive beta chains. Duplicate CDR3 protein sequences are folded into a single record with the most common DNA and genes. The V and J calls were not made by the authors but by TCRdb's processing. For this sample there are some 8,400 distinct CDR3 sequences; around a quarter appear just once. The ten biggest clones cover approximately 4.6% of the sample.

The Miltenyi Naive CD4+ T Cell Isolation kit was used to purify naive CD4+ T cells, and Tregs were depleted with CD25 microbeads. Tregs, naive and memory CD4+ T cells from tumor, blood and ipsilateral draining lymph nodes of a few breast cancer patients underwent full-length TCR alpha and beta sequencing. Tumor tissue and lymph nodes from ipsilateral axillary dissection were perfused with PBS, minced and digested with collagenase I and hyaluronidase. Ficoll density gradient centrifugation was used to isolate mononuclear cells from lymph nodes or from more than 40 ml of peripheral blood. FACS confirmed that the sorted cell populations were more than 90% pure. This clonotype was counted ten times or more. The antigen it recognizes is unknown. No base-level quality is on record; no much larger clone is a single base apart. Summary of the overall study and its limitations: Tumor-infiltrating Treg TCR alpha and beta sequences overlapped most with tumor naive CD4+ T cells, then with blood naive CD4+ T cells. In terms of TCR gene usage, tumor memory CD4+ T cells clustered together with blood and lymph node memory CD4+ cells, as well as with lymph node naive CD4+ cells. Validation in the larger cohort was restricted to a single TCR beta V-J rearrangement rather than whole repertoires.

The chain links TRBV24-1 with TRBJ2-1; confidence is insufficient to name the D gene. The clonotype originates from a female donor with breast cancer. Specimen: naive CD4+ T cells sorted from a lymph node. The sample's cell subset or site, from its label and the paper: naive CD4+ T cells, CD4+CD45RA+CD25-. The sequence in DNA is TGTGCCACCAGTGATTCCATTCCCTACAATGAGCAGTTCTTC. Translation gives CATSDSIPYNEQFF.